The 13 T cell receptor beta chains reported below all come from one sample, sequenced in a study of T cells after posttransplantation cyclophosphamide. Cyclophosphamide on days +3 and +4 followed busulfan-fludarabine conditioning and a marrow graft. The protocol was immunoSEQ multiplex PCR, while the TCRdb copy is restricted to in-frame clones and leaves out a portion. The sample was found to contain about 6,400 clones, and every one recurs. Sequences were derived from PBMCs, sampled after an allogeneic stem cell transplant with post-transplant cyclophosphamide. These receptors were collected from a male patient between 25 and 39 years old who received an allogeneic stem cell transplant from an unrelated donor, was CMV-positive, and had acute and chronic GVHD. Some T cells may be provided by the graft donor.

This clone was counted at least ten times. The V and J genes are TRBV11-3 and TRBJ1-1; D gene ambiguous. Trimming stripped 0 bases from V and 4 bases from J, with 12 bases between. Per germline, CDR1 SGHNT and CDR2 YENEEA. CDR3 length equals 15 residues. The CDR3 region has the DNA TGTGCCAGCAGCTTAGATCCCCCATTGAGCACTGAAGCTTTCTTT. This translates into CASSLDPPLSTEAFF. Looking up the rest from reference TRBV11-3 and TRBJ1-1 gives the full variable domain: EAGVVQSPRYKIIEKKQPVAFWCNPISGHNTLYWYLQNLGQGPELLIRYENEEAVDDSQLPKDRFSAERLKGVDSTLKIQPAELGDSAVYLCASSLDPPLSTEAFFGQGTRLTVV.

In its sample, this clone was seen many times. V is TRBV7-3 and J is TRBJ2-1; a weak D match, TRBD2 (5 bases). The CDR3 extends over 15 amino acids. Germline loops: CDR1 SGHTA, CDR2 FQGTGA. V gave up 0 bases and J gave up 0 bases, with 6 bases separating them. In nucleotides, the CDR3 is TGTGCCAGCAGCTTAACCCGGGACTCCTACAATGAGCAGTTCTTC. Amino acids: CASSLTRDSYNEQFF. The full variable domain, rest sourced from reference TRBV7-3 and TRBJ2-1, is GAGVSQTPSNKVTEKGKYVELRCDPISGHTALYWYRQSLGQGPEFLIYFQGTGAADDSGLPNDRFFAVRPEGSVSTLKIQRTERGDSAVYLCASSLTRDSYNEQFFGPGTRLTVL.

This clone was observed at least ten times. The junction does not match germline at one end; this may be a read error. CDR3 coding DNA: TGCGCCAGCACCTTGACAGGGGGTGTCGCAGATACGCAGTATTTT. This encodes CASTLTGGVADTQYF. The genes are TRBV5-1 and TRBJ2-3; 9 bases map to TRBD1. The CDR3 covers 15 residues. Per the germline V gene, CDR1 is SGHRS and CDR2 is YFSETQ.

This clone was seen ten or more times. This chain joins TRBV7-9 and TRBJ1-2, with 7 bases lining up with TRBD1. In germline, CDR1 is SEHNR, CDR2 FQNEAQ (reference sequence). After removal of 7 bases from V and 4 bases from J, the junction contained 6 bases not matched to a gene. CDR3 length: 13 amino acids. Here the CDR3 DNA reads TGTGCCAGCACCGGGGACAGCAGCTATGGCTACACCTTC. Translated: CASTGDSSYGYTF.

This clone was recorded at least ten times. The rearrangement joins TRBV9 to TRBJ2-7; no firm D call. Trimming pared 0 bases from V and 2 bases from J, leaving 9 bases between. CDR3 length: 14 amino acids. In germline, CDR1 is SGDLS, CDR2 YYNGEE. CDR3 DNA sequence: TGTGCCAGCAGCGTAGAGGCAGGTCCCTACGAGCAGTACTTC. It yields the protein CASSVEAGPYEQYF.

This clone appeared many times. Here the CDR3 DNA reads TGTGCCAGCAGCTTAGTGCGGTCCCAAGAGACCCAGTACTTC. It codes for CASSLVRSQETQYF. V and J are TRBV11-3 and TRBJ2-5; D remains ambiguous. The germline V gene encodes CDR1 SGHNT and CDR2 YENEEA. The germline V and J ends were trimmed by 1 base and 1 base, with 7 bases remaining between them. The CDR3 consists of 14 residues. The variable domain in full, completed from reference TRBV11-3 and TRBJ2-5, reads EAGVVQSPRYKIIEKKQPVAFWCNPISGHNTLYWYLQNLGQGPELLIRYENEEAVDDSQLPKDRFSAERLKGVDSTLKIQPAELGDSAVYLCASSLVRSQETQYFGPGTRLLVL.

In this sample, this clone turned up many times. The chain carries TRBV4-3 and TRBJ2-6, with 10 bases that match TRBD1. The CDR3 runs to 18 residues. J was trimmed by 2 bases and V by 1 base; bases with no gene match: 5. Germline V gene sequence: CDR1 LGHNA, CDR2 YSLEER. The CDR3 loop reads CASSQAGTGVPGANVLTF. The CDR3 DNA follows: TGCGCCAGCAGCCAAGCCGGGACAGGGGTCCCTGGGGCCAACGTCCTGACTTTC.

This clone was seen many times. This chain connects TRBV6-5 to TRBJ1-1; D is ambiguous. CDR3 size: 15 residues. V was shortened by 5 bases and J by 0 bases, with 13 bases between the two germline ends. Germline CDR1 and CDR2: MNHEY and SVGAGI. The chain's CDR3 is CASSGNGFMNTEAFF. The CDR3 region has the DNA TGTGCCAGCAGTGGCAATGGTTTCATGAACACTGAAGCTTTCTTT.

This clone was counted at least ten times. J is TRBJ2-7 and V is TRBV6-6; 11 bases agree with TRBD1. The CDR3 is 13 amino acids. Trimming took 3 bases from V and 11 from J; bases not matched to a gene: 6. Germline CDR1 is MNHNY and CDR2 is SVGAGI (reference sequence). The CDR3: CASSYYPGQGEYF. CDR3 bases: TGTGCCAGCAGTTATTACCCGGGACAGGGGGAGTACTTC.

This clone was detected ten times or more. This chain uses TRBV29-1 with TRBJ2-1; no reliable D call. The CDR3 sequence is 11 residues long. Germline V gene sequence: CDR1 SQVTM, CDR2 ANQGSEA. Trimming pared 6 bases from V and 3 bases from J, leaving 6 bases between. CDR3 sequence: CSVDIYNEQFF. The CDR3, as DNA: TGCAGCGTAGACATCTACAATGAGCAGTTCTTC.

This clone was observed at least ten times. The V call is TRBV4-3, the J call TRBJ2-1; TRBD2 matches 12 bases. This CDR3 region has 15 residues. CDR1 LGHNA and CDR2 YSLEER come from the germline V gene. J gave up 6 bases and V 4 bases, and 4 bases lay outside the gene matches. CDR3 amino acids: CASSRLAGVPNEQFF. The DNA for the CDR3 is TGCGCCAGCAGCCGACTAGCGGGAGTTCCCAATGAGCAGTTCTTC.

This clone has at least ten counts. V gene TRBV18 combines with J gene TRBJ2-7; TRBD1 agrees at 7 bases. Germline V lookup: CDR1 KGHSH, CDR2 LQKENI. Trimming took 4 bases from V and 6 from J; bases not matched to a gene: 6. The CDR3 sequence is 13 residues long. In DNA form, the CDR3 reads TGTGCCAGCTCACAGTGGACAGGCGGCGAGCAGTACTTC. It specifies CASSQWTGGEQYF.

This clone was detected ten times or more. This rearrangement joins TRBV27 to TRBJ2-7; 7 bases agree with TRBD1. CDR1 MNHEY and CDR2 SMNVEV come from the germline V gene (reference sequence). Germline trimming cut 0 bases from V and 3 bases from J; bases unmatched to any gene: 5. The CDR3 loop spans 15 amino acids. DNA of the CDR3: TGTGCCAGCAGTTTATCGGGGCAGGGGGTCTACGAGCAGTACTTC. Translated, it gives CASSLSGQGVYEQYF.